These 17 T cell receptor beta chains originate from one sample sequenced in a study of T cells expressing NK-cell markers. TCRdb re-called the 5' RACE reads; one entry per CDR3 protein, DNA not given. The sample table includes about 410,000 distinct CDR3 sequences. Sequencing used blood T cells: a sorted CD56 or NKG2C T cell subset, CD4+ or CD8+ T cells, or bulk PBMC T cells (not recorded which). The receptors were sampled from a woman aged 50 to 65 in good health.

The chain combines TRBV5-4 with TRBJ1-6; the TRBD1 assignment by TCRdb is unverifiable without DNA. Germline CDR1 reads SGHNT; CDR2 reads YYREEE (reference sequence). The CDR3 consists of 15 residues. CDR3 sequence: CASSFSQGGDSPLHF.

V usage is TRBV4-1 and J usage is TRBJ2-1; checking the TCRdb D call of TRBD2 is not possible without DNA. The germline V gene has CDR1 MGHRA and CDR2 YSYEKL. The CDR3 is 19 amino acids. The CDR3 loop is CASSLRPLSGDSSYNEQFF.

The chain is built from TRBV3-1 and TRBJ2-2; TCRdb's D gene call, TRBD2, goes unchecked for lack of DNA. The CDR3 loop spans 16 amino acids. CDR1 and CDR2 from the germline V gene are LGHDT and YNNKEL (reference sequence). The CDR3 here is CASSLAGTSRTGELFF.

The chain employs TRBV5-1 and TRBJ2-3; TCRdb reports TRBD1, a call that lacks DNA to check it against. Germline lookup yields CDR1 SGHRS and CDR2 YFSETQ. There are 16 residues in the CDR3. The CDR3 reads CASSLQGQGIADTQYF.

The rearrangement joins TRBV5-1 to TRBJ2-1. The CDR3 totals 15 residues. Germline values: CDR1 SGHRS, CDR2 YFSETQ. CDR3 residues: CASSLRGRWGNEQFF. Combining the CDR3 with reference TRBV5-1 and TRBJ2-1 gives the whole variable domain KAGVTQTPRYLIKTRGQQVTLSCSPISGHRSVSWYQQTPGQGLQFLFEYFSETQRNKGNFPGRFSGRQFSNSRSEMNVSTLELGDSALYLCASSLRGRWGNEQFFGPGTRLTVL.

CDR3 amino acids: CAWSALAGTDTQYF. This rearrangement joins TRBV30 to TRBJ2-3; lacking DNA, the TRBD2 call made by TCRdb goes unchecked. CDR1 GTSNPN and CDR2 SVGIG come from the germline V gene (reference sequence). This CDR3 comprises 14 residues. The full variable domain, completed using reference TRBV30 and TRBJ2-3, is SQTIHQWPATLVQPVGSPLSLECTVEGTSNPNLYWYRQAAGRGLQLLFYSVGIGQISSEVPQNLSASRPQDRQFILSSKKLLLSDSGFYLCAWSALAGTDTQYFGPGTRLTVL.

The genes are TRBV28 and TRBJ2-7; as DNA is missing, the TRBD1 call by TCRdb cannot be tested. This CDR3 spans 15 amino acids. From germline, CDR1 is MDHEN and CDR2 SYDVKM. The CDR3: CASSLYGGPAGEQYF.

The chain links TRBV7-2 to TRBJ2-3; lacking DNA, the TRBD1 call made by TCRdb goes unchecked. The CDR3 spans 19 residues. Germline V gene sequence: CDR1 SGHTA, CDR2 FQGNSA. CDR3 loop: CASRSPRPGPLRRTDTQYF.

The chain joins TRBV12-3 or TRBV12-4 to TRBJ2-1; the D call of TRBD1 rests on TCRdb alone, since no DNA is present to check it. The CDR3 totals 14 residues. The CDR3 is CASSPPNRGGEQFF.

The chain is built from TRBV7-9 and TRBJ1-4. The germline V gene has CDR1 SEHNR and CDR2 FQNEAQ (reference sequence). CDR3 length: 12 amino acids. The CDR3 sequence is CASSLSLTEMFF.

The chain uses TRBV5-5 and TRBJ2-3; TCRdb reports TRBD2, a call that lacks DNA to check it against. The CDR3 has 14 amino acids. CDR1 is SGHKS, CDR2 YYEKEE, per germline (reference sequence). This CDR3 reads CASIDGRAMHTQYF.

This rearrangement joins TRBV12-3 or TRBV12-4 to TRBJ1-1; lacking DNA, the TRBD1 call made by TCRdb goes unchecked. This CDR3 is built from 13 residues. The CDR3 sequence is CASKGAENTEAFF.

The V call is TRBV3-1, the J call TRBJ2-7; TCRdb gives TRBD2 as the D gene, but with no DNA this cannot be confirmed. This CDR3 contains 15 residues. Germline V gene sequence: CDR1 LGHDT, CDR2 YNNKEL (reference sequence). The CDR3: CASASEGGPPYEQYF.

V and J are TRBV12-3 or TRBV12-4 and TRBJ2-2; no DNA is available, so the TRBD2 call from TCRdb remains unchecked. The CDR3 consists of 15 residues. The CDR3 protein is CASKPGLQNTGELFF.

The chain uses TRBV3-1 and TRBJ1-6; checking the TCRdb D call of TRBD1 is not possible without DNA. Germline loops: CDR1 LGHDT, CDR2 YNNKEL (reference sequence). The CDR3 totals 16 residues. CDR3 sequence reads: CASREALTGVGSPLHF.

The chain uses TRBV11-3 and TRBJ2-5; absent DNA, TCRdb's TRBD2 call cannot be checked. This CDR3 is built from 13 residues. Per the germline V gene, CDR1 is SGHNT and CDR2 is YENEEA. This CDR3 reads CASSPSGKETQYF.

V gene TRBV29-1 combines with J gene TRBJ1-6. The V gene's germline CDR1 is SQVTM and CDR2 ANQGSEA. The CDR3 loop spans 13 amino acids. The CDR3 protein is CSASTGVDSPLHF.